The source of this TCR beta chain is a study of blood T cell repertoires in COVID-19. Sequenced by immunoSEQ multiplex PCR; TCRdb stores in-frame clones only, minus some. The repertoire has approximately 260,000 clones, less than 85% of them found once; the top ten carry about 5.3%. The CDR3 length is 14 residues. CDR1 is KGHSH and CDR2 is LQKENI in the germline V gene. V gave up 5 bases and J gave up 4 bases, with 12 bases separating them. The chain uses TRBV18 and TRBJ1-5; D perhaps matches TRBD1 (6 bases). The clonotype originates from a woman older than 75 with active or convalescent COVID-19. Sequencing was performed on peripheral blood. The CDR3 sequence is CASSKDSGNQPQHF. The CDR3 region has the DNA TGTGCCAGCTCAAAGGACAGTGGGAATCAGCCCCAGCATTTT.